One and the same sample provided the 17 T cell receptor beta chains below, sequenced in a study of T cells after yellow fever vaccination. Each CDR3 protein is one row after TCRdb ran MiXCR on the 5' RACE reads. This table holds approximately 550,000 distinct CDR3 sequences, roughly 13% found once. The specimen was PBMCs, collected on the day of the yellow fever booster vaccination. These receptors all come from a man aged 25-40 years who received the YFV17D yellow fever vaccine.

This clonotype was found a few times. The CDR3 bases are TGCAGTGCACGCGGGACGGGGGGGTTGGATACGCAGTATTTT. Translation gives CSARGTGGLDTQYF. This chain uses TRBV20-1 with TRBJ2-3; 8 nucleotides match TRBD2. There are 14 residues in the CDR3. The ends lost 6 bases at V and 6 bases at J; junction bases unmatched: 11. Germline CDR1 is DFQATT and CDR2 is SNEGSKA (reference sequence).

The V gene is TRBV21-1, the J gene TRBJ2-1; the listed D gene, TRBD2, was not tested against the DNA. TRBV21-1 is shown as a pseudogene. This CDR3 has 16 amino acids. CDR3 loop: CASSSRGPSGNNEQFF. In DNA form, the CDR3 reads TGTGCCAGCAGCTCTAGGGGTCCTAGCGGAAACAATGAGCAGTTCTTC.

This clonotype was detected only a few times. The V call is TRBV10-3, the J call TRBJ1-6, with D unclear. The CDR3 runs to 14 residues. V was pared by 2 bases and J by 2 bases, with 4 bases between. Germline CDR1 reads ENHRY; CDR2 reads SYGVKD. The CDR3 bases are TGTGCCATCAGTGAGGGGGCCTATAATTCACCCCTCCACTTT. Translating gives CAISEGAYNSPLHF.

This clonotype was detected only a few times. The chain couples TRBV11-3 to TRBJ2-5, with a tentative D call TRBD1 (5 bases). Between the trimmed V and J ends, which lost 5 bases and 1 base, there was a span of 14 bases. Germline CDR1 and CDR2: SGHNT and YENEEA. The length of the CDR3 is 15 residues. The CDR3 DNA is TGTGCCAGCAGCCCGACCACAGGCCGCCAAGAGACCCAGTACTTC. Its protein is CASSPTTGRQETQYF.

This clonotype has only a few counts. This chain joins TRBV18 and TRBJ1-2; TRBD1 is a possible D gene (6 bases). CDR1 and CDR2 from the germline V gene are KGHSH and LQKENI. Trimming took 3 bases from V and 0 from J, leaving 11 bases between them. The CDR3 sequence is 15 residues long. The CDR3 here is CASSPQGTTNYGYTF. DNA of the CDR3: TGTGCCAGCTCACCGCAGGGGACCACTAACTATGGCTACACCTTC.

This clonotype was counted a single time. V gene TRBV7-2 combines with J gene TRBJ2-1, with TRBD1 identical over 7 bases. This CDR3 comprises 15 residues. V dropped 6 bases and J dropped 7; count of bases not matched to a gene: 12. CDR1 and CDR2 from the germline V gene are SGHTA and FQGNSA. CDR3 loop: CASSYDRAPRNEQFF. The CDR3, as DNA: TGTGCCAGCAGTTACGACAGGGCACCCAGGAATGAGCAGTTCTTC.

This rearrangement joins TRBV7-2 to TRBJ2-7, with D possibly TRBD2 on 5 matching bases. Germline-derived CDR1 and CDR2 are SGHTA and FQGNSA. The CDR3 totals 14 residues. Trimming took 4 bases from V and 7 from J, leaving 17 bases between them. The CDR3 sequence: CASSSTLTTVEQYF. CDR3 nucleotides: TGTGCCAGCAGCTCCACATTGACTACGGTGGAGCAGTACTTC.

The gene calls are TRBV5-1 and TRBJ2-1, with a weak D call TRBD2 (6 bases). The germline V and J ends were trimmed by 2 bases and 0 bases, with 15 bases remaining between them. The CDR3 contains 17 residues. Germline loops: CDR1 SGHRS, CDR2 YFSETQ. The CDR3 DNA sequence: TGCGCCAGCAGCTTAGAACTAGCCATAAGCTCCTACAATGAGCAGTTCTTC. Translated, it gives CASSLELAISSYNEQFF.

Only a few counts were recorded for this clonotype. V is TRBV3-1 and J is TRBJ2-7, with 8 positions matching TRBD2. The trim removed 4 bases at V and 3 bases at J, leaving 8 bases unmatched. The CDR3 is made up of 15 amino acids. Germline CDR1 and CDR2: LGHDT and YNNKEL (reference sequence). This chain's CDR3 is CASSPLLSGNYEQYF. For the CDR3, the DNA is TGTGCCAGCAGCCCCCTCCTTAGCGGGAACTACGAGCAGTACTTC.

This clonotype showed up just a few times. This chain connects TRBV7-2 to TRBJ2-6; D call uncertain. Trimming took 3 bases from V and 0 from J, leaving 6 bases between them. The CDR3 contains 15 residues. Per germline, CDR1 SGHTA and CDR2 FQGNSA. The CDR3 coding sequence is TGTGCCAGCAGCTTCACCGCCTCTGGGGCCAACGTCCTGACTTTC. Amino acid sequence: CASSFTASGANVLTF.

The chain has TRBV11-1 and TRBJ2-1, with 13 bases aligning to TRBD2. The CDR3 loop spans 20 amino acids. CDR1 is SGHAT, CDR2 FQDESV, per germline (reference sequence). The junction had 13 bases not matched to a gene; V was cut back by 2 bases and J by 3 bases. The CDR3, as DNA: TGTGCCAGCAGCTTATATTCCGGACTAGCGGGGGCTCAAGGCTACAATGAGCAGTTCTTC. It specifies CASSLYSGLAGAQGYNEQFF.

The chain is built from TRBV5-6 and TRBJ2-3, with 9 positions matching TRBD2. J gave up 6 bases and V 3 bases, and 5 bases lay outside the gene matches. Germline V gene sequence: CDR1 SGHDT, CDR2 YYEEEE. This CDR3 has 14 amino acids. The CDR3 sequence is CASSSKREEDTQYF. DNA for the CDR3: TGTGCCAGCAGCTCAAAGCGGGAGGAGGATACGCAGTATTTT.

This clonotype turned up a few times. The chain employs TRBV5-4 and TRBJ2-2; D not certain. Per germline, CDR1 SGHNT and CDR2 YYREEE (reference sequence). The CDR3 spans 17 residues. Trimming stripped 0 bases from V and 0 bases from J, with 12 bases between. The CDR3 DNA follows: TGTGCCAGCAGCTTGGACAGCCGGTTCGCGAACACCGGGGAGCTGTTTTTT. Translation: CASSLDSRFANTGELFF.

This clonotype was observed a handful of times. The chain couples TRBV20-1 to TRBJ2-5; D call uncertain. The CDR3 covers 14 residues. Germline V gene sequence: CDR1 DFQATT, CDR2 SNEGSKA (reference sequence). Deletions cut 0 bases from V and 2 bases from J, with 10 bases between. The CDR3 nucleotides read TGCAGTGCTAGAGAAGAAATCCCACAAGAGACCCAGTACTTC. Its translation: CSAREEIPQETQYF.

This clonotype came up a few times. This chain connects TRBV5-1 to TRBJ2-5, with D maybe TRBD1 (5 bases). The V end lost 4 bases, the J end lost 5 bases, and 15 bases lay between the germline ends. The germline V gene has CDR1 SGHRS and CDR2 YFSETQ. The CDR3 contains 14 residues. CDR3 DNA sequence: TGCGCCAGCAGCGCCGGCAGGGTGGGGGAGACCCAGTACTTC. It is translated as CASSAGRVGETQYF.

This clonotype was recorded a few times. The J gene is TRBJ1-2, the V gene TRBV7-2, with D perhaps matching TRBD1 (5 bases). CDR1 SGHTA and CDR2 FQGNSA come from the germline V gene. The length of the CDR3 is 13 residues. V dropped 4 bases and J dropped 6 bases, with 12 bases sitting between them. CDR3 region: CASSSGPNDGYTF. Written as DNA, the CDR3 is TGTGCCAGCAGCTCGGGACCAAATGATGGCTACACCTTC.

This clonotype was counted at least ten times. V and J are TRBV29-1 and TRBJ2-5, with TRBD2 identical over 12 bases. The CDR3 loop spans 13 amino acids. Germline assignment: CDR1 SQVTM and CDR2 ANQGSEA. V trimming: 6 bases; J trimming: 4 bases; junction bases outside the gene matches: 3. The CDR3 DNA reads as TGCAGCGTGACTAGCGGGAGTTTAGAGACCCAGTACTTC. Encoded protein: CSVTSGSLETQYF.